Presented here are 15 T cell receptor beta chains from one specimen sequenced in a study of T cell responses to AZD1222 COVID-19 vaccine. Generated by immunoSEQ multiplex PCR, the TCRdb table keeps only in-frame clones and is missing some. The sample gives about 120,000 clones, 75% to 90% of which show up once; roughly 3.8% is in the top ten. The sequences come from peripheral blood, collected on day 0 of MenACWY control vaccination. These receptors were obtained from an adult in good health.

V gene TRBV29-1 combines with J gene TRBJ2-1; no clear D gene. The V gene lost 3 bases and the J gene lost 4 bases, with 10 bases spanning the gap. Germline loops: CDR1 SQVTM, CDR2 ANQGSEA. This CDR3 has 13 amino acids. CDR3 amino acids: CSVDQSSYNEQFF. CDR3 DNA: TGCAGCGTTGACCAGTCTTCTTACAATGAGCAGTTCTTC.

The V gene is TRBV6-1, the J gene TRBJ1-5, with no clear D. There are 15 residues in the CDR3. From germline, CDR1 is MNHNS and CDR2 SASEGT. V lost 5 bases and J 3 bases, leaving 14 bases between the germline ends. The CDR3 DNA is TGTGCCAGCAGTTCATCGGACGGGGTCAATCAGCCCCAGCATTTT. It yields the protein CASSSSDGVNQPQHF.

The CDR3 nucleotides are TGTGCCAGCAGCTTAACTTGGCTCCAGGGGGGCACTGAAGCTTTCTTT. Its protein product is CASSLTWLQGGTEAFF. V usage is TRBV5-5 and J usage is TRBJ1-1, with TRBD1 identical over 7 bases. The V segment lost 2 bases and the J segment 4 bases; nucleotides outside the gene matches: 11. Per the germline V gene, CDR1 is SGHKS and CDR2 is YYEKEE (reference sequence). The CDR3 has 16 amino acids.

The chain uses TRBV3-1 (or the pseudogene TRBV3-2) and TRBJ1-6; TRBD1 might be the D (5 bases). The ends were cut back, 3 bases at V and 6 bases at J, with 9 bases in the middle. The CDR3 extends over 14 amino acids. Germline V gene lookup returns CDR1 LGHDT and CDR2 YNNKEL (reference sequence). The CDR3 DNA reads as TGTGCCAGCAGCCAGGGTGGGGGTAATTCACCCCTCCACTTT. It yields the protein CASSQGGGNSPLHF.

The chain uses TRBV30 and TRBJ1-5; 7 bases are a match to TRBD1. Germline CDR1 and CDR2: GTSNPN and SVGIG (reference sequence). After removal of 2 bases from V and 1 base from J, the junction contained 8 bases not matched to a gene. This CDR3 comprises 16 residues. In DNA, the CDR3 is TGTGCCTGGAGTCCGACAGGGTTCTTAAGCAATCAGCCCCAGCATTTT. Amino acids: CAWSPTGFLSNQPQHF.

This chain links TRBV28 with TRBJ1-4; perhaps TRBD1 as D (6 bases). Looked up from germline, CDR1 is MDHEN and CDR2 is SYDVKM. This CDR3 is 14 amino acids long. V was shortened by 6 bases and J by 7 bases, with 15 bases between the two germline ends. CDR3 protein: CASRFTGSTEKLFF. The CDR3 DNA sequence: TGTGCCAGCAGGTTTACAGGGAGCACTGAAAAACTGTTTTTT.

V gene TRBV4-3 combines with J gene TRBJ1-2; D is uncertain. Trimming shortened V by 1 base and J by 2 bases, and 11 bases separated the two germline ends. CDR3 size: 15 residues. Germline CDR1 is LGHNA and CDR2 is YSLEER. The CDR3, as DNA: TGCGCCAGCAGCCAAGCTTTAGACGTAAACTATGGCTACACCTTC. This codes for CASSQALDVNYGYTF.

The rearrangement uses TRBV5-5 and TRBJ2-1; unclear D gene. The CDR3 spans 12 residues. Trimming shortened V by 2 bases and J by 6 bases, and 6 bases separated the two germline ends. Germline CDR1 reads SGHKS; CDR2 reads YYEKEE (reference sequence). The CDR3 spells CASSLTINEQFF. The CDR3 DNA reads TGTGCCAGCAGCTTAACCATCAATGAGCAGTTCTTC.

This clone was seen a handful of times. The chain carries TRBV11-2 and TRBJ2-7, with 9 bases that match TRBD1. The CDR3 is 16 residues long. Germline assignment: CDR1 SGHAT and CDR2 FQNNGV. The ends lost 1 base at V and 1 base at J; junction bases unmatched: 5. CDR3 residues: CASSLVWTGVSYEQYF. The CDR3 nucleotides read TGTGCCAGCAGCTTAGTCTGGACAGGGGTTTCCTACGAGCAGTACTTC. The full variable domain, its missing parts supplied by reference TRBV11-2 and TRBJ2-7, is EAGVAQSPRYKIIEKRQSVAFWCNPISGHATLYWYQQILGQGPKLLIQFQNNGVVDDSQLPKDRFSAERLKGVDSTLKIQPAKLEDSAVYLCASSLVWTGVSYEQYFGPGTRLTVT.

This clone showed up just once. The genes are TRBV19 and TRBJ2-1, with D possibly TRBD1 on 5 matching bases. From germline, CDR1 is LNHDA and CDR2 SQIVND (reference sequence). V was clipped by 5 bases and J by 8 bases, with 10 bases between them. The length of the CDR3 is 12 residues. Here the CDR3 DNA reads TGTGCCAGTAGTCCAGACAGTTATGAGCAGTTCTTC. It is translated as CASSPDSYEQFF.

V gene TRBV20-1 combines with J gene TRBJ2-7, with D hard to call. Trimming took off 4 bases at V and 4 bases at J, with 5 bases between the two ends. From germline, CDR1 is DFQATT and CDR2 SNEGSKA (reference sequence). The CDR3 consists of 10 residues. The DNA for the CDR3 is TGCAGTGCTATTCGGTACGAGCAGTACTTC. Protein product: CSAIRYEQYF.

The rearrangement uses TRBV10-3 and TRBJ1-3; D is unresolved. This CDR3 spans 12 amino acids. The ends were cut back, 6 bases at V and 4 bases at J, with 7 bases in the middle. Germline assignment: CDR1 ENHRY and CDR2 SYGVKD. Here the CDR3 reads CAIRDKGNTIYF. CDR3 coding DNA: TGTGCCATCAGAGACAAGGGAAACACCATATATTTT.

The chain employs TRBV3-1 (or the pseudogene TRBV3-2) and TRBJ1-2; the match to TRBD1 covers 12 bases. The length of the CDR3 is 17 residues. V lost 6 bases, J lost 6 bases, and 14 bases stayed unmatched. Germline CDR1 reads LGHDT; CDR2 reads YNNKEL (reference sequence). The CDR3 region has the DNA TGTGCCAGCAGTCGACTAGGGACAGGGGGCGGTCAGAATGGCTACACCTTC. The encoded protein is CASSRLGTGGGQNGYTF.

DNA for the CDR3: TGTGCCAGCAGTTGGGGACGGACCTACGAGCAGTACTTC. Its translation is CASSWGRTYEQYF. The chain recombines TRBV6-6 with TRBJ2-7; D tentatively fits TRBD1 or TRBD2 (5 bases each). Between the trimmed V and J ends, which lost 4 bases and 2 bases, there was a span of 9 bases. The CDR3 is made up of 13 amino acids. Germline-derived CDR1 and CDR2 are MNHNY and SVGAGI (reference sequence).

The chain couples TRBV5-8 to TRBJ2-2; TRBD2 might be the D (6 bases). Germline-derived CDR1 and CDR2 are SGHTS and YDEGEE. Between the trimmed V and J ends, which lost 3 bases and 1 base, there was a span of 13 bases. This CDR3 spans 16 amino acids. CDR3 sequence: CASSWKGGKNTGELFF. The CDR3 DNA follows: TGTGCCAGCAGCTGGAAGGGCGGGAAGAACACCGGGGAGCTGTTTTTT.